Presented here are 9 T cell receptor beta chains from one specimen sequenced in a study of Ad26.COV2.S vaccination and SARS-CoV-2 variants. Treatment in this sample: 15 to 20 received Ad26.COV2.S at low or high dose, single or two shots; about 5 received placebo; per-sample allocation not given. Specimen acquisition occurred on day 63 following the initial vaccine or placebo injection. Some clones are missing from TCRdb's copy, which holds only in-frame ones; the method was immunoSEQ multiplex PCR. The sample has roughly 420,000 clones, approximately 92% seen once; the top ten hold roughly 2.5%. The sequences come from peripheral blood, collected in a trial of Ad26.COV2.S vaccine versus placebo. These TCRs come from a person aged 18-60 years who received the Ad26.COV2.S COVID-19 vaccine or a placebo.

V is TRBV9 and J is TRBJ2-3; D is possibly TRBD2 (7 bases). Germline V gene lookup returns CDR1 SGDLS and CDR2 YYNGEE. CDR3 length: 14 residues. The V end was cut by 4 bases, the J end by 4 bases, with 13 bases between. The CDR3 loop is CASSPTGGPDTQYF. CDR3 DNA: TGTGCCAGCAGCCCCACCGGGGGGCCAGATACGCAGTATTTT.

The V call is TRBV20-1, the J call TRBJ1-1; no definite D call. Trimming cost V 3 bases and J 0 bases, with 8 bases left between them. The germline V gene encodes CDR1 DFQATT and CDR2 SNEGSKA (reference sequence). CDR3 length: 13 amino acids. CDR3 nucleotides: TGCAGTGCTAGTCCCGGCGTGAACACTGAAGCTTTCTTT. Translating gives CSASPGVNTEAFF.

This clone was recorded a few times. The J gene is TRBJ1-3, the V gene TRBV20-1; no firm D call. Germline-derived CDR1 and CDR2 are DFQATT and SNEGSKA (reference sequence). Between the trimmed V and J ends, which lost 3 bases and 4 bases, there was a span of 10 bases. CDR3 length equals 13 residues. CDR3 loop: CSASTPAGNTIYF. As DNA, the CDR3 is TGCAGTGCTAGTACCCCGGCGGGAAACACCATATATTTT.

V and J are TRBV5-1 and TRBJ1-3, with unresolved D. V lost 0 bases, J lost 0 bases, and 16 bases lay in between. The CDR3 contains 18 residues. Per the germline V gene, CDR1 is SGHRS and CDR2 is YFSETQ. CDR3 DNA: TGCGCCAGCAGCTTGGAGGCCAGCCCAAGACCCTCTGGAAACACCATATATTTT. This encodes CASSLEASPRPSGNTIYF.

This rearrangement joins TRBV2 to TRBJ2-7; D ambiguous. Germline loops: CDR1 SNHLY, CDR2 FYNNEI. CDR3 length: 15 amino acids. V lost 4 bases, J lost 6 bases, and 19 bases lay in between. CDR3 sequence (DNA): TGTGCCAGCAGTGGTGTGTTGGTGGGAATCCCCGAGCAGTACGTC. Amino acids: CASSGVLVGIPEQYV.

The rearrangement uses TRBV7-9 and TRBJ1-1; D is perhaps TRBD1 (6 bases). Germline V gene sequence: CDR1 SEHNR, CDR2 FQNEAQ (reference sequence). Trimming took off 5 bases at V and 3 bases at J, with 13 bases between the two ends. The CDR3 has 14 residues. The CDR3 sequence is CASSPAHRDTEAFF. The CDR3, as DNA: TGTGCCAGCAGCCCGGCCCACAGGGACACTGAAGCTTTCTTT.

V is TRBV7-8 and J is TRBJ1-2; D unclear. The ends were cut back, 1 base at V and 3 bases at J, with 6 bases in the middle. Germline assignment: CDR1 SGHVS and CDR2 FQNEAQ. The CDR3 runs to 13 residues. CDR3 sequence (DNA): TGTGCCAGCAGCTTAGACACTTACTATGGCTACACCTTC. Residues: CASSLDTYYGYTF.

J is TRBJ1-1 and V is TRBV5-1, with D uncertain. Germline V gene data show CDR1 as SGHRS and CDR2 as YFSETQ. The CDR3 has 15 amino acids. V was trimmed by 0 bases and J by 7 bases, leaving 16 bases between them. The CDR3 nucleotides are TGCGCCAGCAGCTTGGGACACGGCGTGAGTCTTGAAGCTTTCTTT. Translation: CASSLGHGVSLEAFF.

The rearrangement links TRBV6-5 to TRBJ1-2; D possibly corresponds to TRBD1 (6 bases). The CDR3 loop spans 15 amino acids. Per the germline V gene, CDR1 is MNHEY and CDR2 is SVGAGI. V was cut by 4 bases and J by 2 bases, with 14 bases left in between. Here the CDR3 reads CASSLTGKSNYGYTF. DNA for the CDR3: TGTGCCAGCAGTTTAACAGGGAAGAGCAACTATGGCTACACCTTC.